The sequence of this T cell receptor (beta chain) was determined in a study of T cell clonality in common variable immunodeficiency. CVID meant reduced serum IgG, IgA and/or IgM plus specific antibody deficiency. Sequenced by immunoSEQ multiplex PCR; TCRdb stores in-frame clones only, minus some. The sample presents 14,000 or so clones, none singletons. V lost 3 bases and J lost 2, with 17 bases in between. The CDR3 length is 16 residues. CDR1 is DFQATT, CDR2 SNEGSKA, per germline (reference sequence). Regarding the study as a whole: Reportedly, TCR beta sequences from common variable immunodeficiency showed fewer deletions and N-nucleotide insertions. CVID subjects had higher TCRbeta clonality than healthy controls, most marked in about a third. What drives increased CVID clonality needs T cell subpopulation sequencing.

This clone was seen a few times. Its cognate antigen is unknown. The read falls 3 residues short of the CDR3 end, and the missing part is taken from the germline J gene. This receptor was obtained from a human donor with common variable immunodeficiency. The rearrangement uses TRBV20-1 and TRBJ1-5; D is undetermined. Material for sequencing was peripheral blood mononuclear cells. The sequenced part of the CDR3 DNA is TGCAGTGCTAGGGAGAGGGCTCGGGGTGGCAATCAGCCC. This encodes CSARERARGGNQP. The full CDR3 protein is CSARERARGGNQPQHF.